This TCR beta chain was retrieved from a study of early T cells in non-severe SARS-CoV-2 infection. Across the whole study: RNA in bulk from unsorted whole blood was sequenced, and chains were unpaired. Study-wide results and caveats: VDJdb-based annotation leaned toward anti-spike CD8 responses and missed private and CD4 specificities.

This clonotype was counted a few times. Its matching antigen is unknown. The CDR3 totals 13 residues. V lost 1 base, J lost 1 base, and 3 bases lay in between. cDNA molecules, individually, were tagged with unique molecular identifiers. TCRdb ran MiXCR on the 5' RACE reads and lists one entry per CDR3 protein. Of fewer than 80,000 distinct CDR3 sequences listed, 9% to 15% were seen once; the top ten hold around 4.3%. This TCR derives from an adult who was a healthcare worker with PCR-confirmed SARS-CoV-2 infection or an uninfected control (not recorded which). The specimen sequenced was whole blood. The gene calls are TRBV12-3 or TRBV12-4 and TRBJ2-3; no definite D call. CDR3 coding DNA: TGTGCCAGCAGTTTAGATGGCACAGATACGCAGTATTTT. It translates to CASSLDGTDTQYF.